Here is one TCR beta chain with its context. This CDR3 contains 14 residues. CDR1 and CDR2 from the germline V gene are KGHSH and LQKENI. After removal of 3 bases from V and 4 bases from J, the junction contained 5 bases not matched to a gene. These data come from a study of blood T cell repertoires in COVID-19. Across the study: COVID-19 samples collected from the United States, Italy and Spain covered acute and convalescent phases. Nucleic acid was either cDNA or gDNA, and it came from T cells, B-cell-depleted T cells, or PBMCs.

The repertoire was sequenced with immunoSEQ multiplex PCR; TCRdb's copy has only in-frame clones and lacks some. This table has roughly 200,000 clones, roughly 82% appearing once. The material sequenced was PBMCs or T cells enriched from blood (not recorded which). The sequence came from a man between 35 and 55 years old with acute COVID-19. This chain uses TRBV18 with TRBJ2-7, with TRBD1 identical over 8 bases. In DNA, the CDR3 is TGTGCCAGCTCACCCCGACAGGGGCCTTACGAGCAGTACTTC. This codes for CASSPRQGPYEQYF. The complete variable domain, with remaining parts taken from reference TRBV18 and TRBJ2-7, reads NAGVMQNPRHLVRRRGQEARLRCSPMKGHSHVYWYRQLPEEGLKFMVYLQKENIIDESGMPKERFSAEFPKEGPSILRIQQVVRGDSAAYFCASSPRQGPYEQYFGPGTRLTVT.